This T cell receptor (beta chain) was identified during a study of blood T cells in healthy people across ages. The second PCR ran about 6 to 12 cycles with a sample-barcoded 5' primer and J-beta primers. A single record per CDR3 protein comes from TCRdb applying MiXCR to the 5' RACE reads. The sample carries over 750,000 distinct CDR3 sequences, 25% recorded once. In addition, the sample was reused for a study of T cells of mothers and their children.

This TCR was sampled from a boy between 10 and 17 years old in good health. The material sequenced was blood.

Here the CDR3 DNA reads TGCAGCGGCGGGGGACAGGGGGCAGGGGTGAACACTGAAGCTTTCTTT. Its protein product is CSGGGQGAGVNTEAFF. The chain is built from TRBV29-1 and TRBJ1-1; the match to TRBD1 covers 12 bases. V shed 7 bases and J 0 bases; nucleotides not matched to a gene: 9. The CDR3 is 16 amino acids. In germline, CDR1 is SQVTM, CDR2 ANQGSEA.